This entry describes one T cell receptor (beta chain). The CDR3 length is 15 residues. The germline V gene has CDR1 LNHNV and CDR2 YYDKDF (reference sequence). This entry belongs to a study of T cells expressing NK-cell markers. Study in general: Sorted CD3+CD56+NKG2C+, CD3+CD56+NKG2C- and CD3+CD56-NKG2C+ T cells provided the TCR beta repertoires. Among the eight sequenced donors, seven tested HCMV-seropositive and one tested seronegative.

Beta-chain TCR cDNA was generated via 5'RACE template switching with UMIs. Reprocessing the 5' RACE reads, TCRdb reports a single entry for every CDR3 protein and omits DNA. The repertoire shows 450,000 to 600,000 distinct CDR3 sequences; the top ten hold around 4%. V is TRBV15 and J is TRBJ2-2; TCRdb names TRBD1, which stays unverified in the absence of DNA. The sequenced material came from blood T cells: a sorted CD56 or NKG2C T cell subset, CD4+ or CD8+ T cells, or bulk PBMC T cells (not recorded which). The clonotype originates from a man between 18 and 35 years old in good health. The CDR3 sequence is CATSRDGLGSGELFF.